This paragraph covers one T cell receptor (beta chain) sequence. This CDR3 comprises 13 residues. With 2 bases removed from V and 2 bases from J, the gap between germline ends came to 5 bases. The germline V gene encodes CDR1 KGHSH and CDR2 LQKENI. These data originate in a study of blood T cell repertoires in COVID-19. At the level of the study: Sites across the United States, Italy and Spain contributed samples from acute and convalescent COVID-19.

The method was immunoSEQ multiplex PCR; TCRdb's version includes in-frame clones alone and lacks a portion of them. The repertoire holds about 220,000 clones, with roughly 84% as singletons. This clonotype originated in a man in his fifties or sixties who had recovered from COVID-19. Sequencing input: peripheral blood. The V gene is TRBV18, the J gene TRBJ2-3; D unresolved. CDR3 in amino acids: CASSPVLTDTQYF. The CDR3 nucleotides read TGTGCCAGCTCACCAGTCCTCACAGATACGCAGTATTTT.